The 18 T cell receptor beta chains below come from one sample, sequenced in a study of blood T cells in healthy people across ages. PCR was performed a second time for about 7 to 11 cycles using a sample-barcoded 5' primer and a J-beta primer mix. TCRdb reprocessed the 5' RACE reads with MiXCR, giving one entry per CDR3 protein. The sample holds about 1.4 million distinct CDR3 sequences, almost 60% seen once. The sequenced sample consisted of blood. Every receptor here comes from a man aged 18-30 years in good health.

This chain connects TRBV28 to TRBJ1-2, with D perhaps TRBD1 (6 bases). CDR3 length equals 14 residues. CDR1 and CDR2 (germline): MDHEN, SYDVKM. V lost 5 bases to trimming and J lost 7 bases, with 17 bases between them. CDR3 sequence: CASSAEGGASGYTF. CDR3 coding DNA: TGTGCCAGCAGTGCCGAAGGGGGGGCGTCTGGCTACACCTTC.

The table lists this clonotype with a few counts. V is TRBV9 and J is TRBJ2-7; 8 bases fit TRBD2. Germline V gene data show CDR1 as SGDLS and CDR2 as YYNGEE. This CDR3 is 14 amino acids long. V shed 4 bases and J 2 bases; nucleotides not matched to a gene: 5. CDR3 loop: CASSPGLGTYEQYF. The CDR3, as DNA: TGTGCCAGCAGCCCGGGACTAGGGACCTACGAGCAGTACTTC.

A note on this clonotype: One end of the junction fails to match germline, which may point to a read error. The chain links TRBV5-5 to TRBJ2-6; D is undetermined. CDR1 SGHKS and CDR2 YYEKEE come from the germline V gene (reference sequence). The length of the CDR3 is 13 residues. CDR3 loop: CAGSSSGANVLTF. DNA of the CDR3: TGTGCCGGCAGCTCTTCTGGGGCCAACGTCCTGACTTTC. Using reference TRBV5-5 and TRBJ2-6 for the parts outside the CDR3, the full variable domain is DAGVTQSPTHLIKTRGQQVTLRCSPISGHKSVSWYQQVLGQGPQFIFQYYEKEERGRGNFPDRFSARQFPNYSSELNVNALLLGDSALYLCAGSSSGANVLTFGAGSRLTVL.

This clonotype was seen more than once but under ten times. CDR3 in DNA: TGTGCCAGCAGCCAAACCGGACAGAACTACGAGCAGTACTTC. Translation gives CASSQTGQNYEQYF. The chain recombines TRBV14 with TRBJ2-5, with D possibly matching TRBD1 (6 bases). The J call may be faulty, since TRBJ2-7 better matches the DNA end. Germline CDR1 SGHDN, CDR2 FVKESK. This CDR3 region has 14 residues.

The rearrangement uses TRBV29-1 and TRBJ2-7; D not resolved. The germline CDR1 and CDR2 sequences are SQVTM and ANQGSEA. The V gene lost 3 bases and the J gene lost 5 bases, with 11 bases spanning the gap. The CDR3 loop spans 12 amino acids. In nucleotides, the CDR3 is TGCAGCGTTGATGGGCAGAGGAACGAGCAGTACTTC. It yields the protein CSVDGQRNEQYF.

This sequence joins TRBV7-9 and TRBJ2-1; TRBD1 aligns across 11 bases. Germline V gives CDR1 SEHNR, CDR2 FQNEAQ (reference sequence). The CDR3 runs 16 residues. J was trimmed by 7 bases and V by 4 bases; bases with no gene match: 9. CDR3: CASSSLPGTGGNEQFF. The CDR3 DNA sequence: TGTGCCAGCAGCTCACTACCCGGGACAGGGGGGAATGAGCAGTTCTTC.

The table lists this clonotype with a few counts. The chain combines TRBV14 with TRBJ1-2, with a tentative D call TRBD1 (6 bases). The germline V gene encodes CDR1 SGHDN and CDR2 FVKESK. Trimming removed 4 bases at V and 5 bases at J, with 11 bases between. The CDR3 runs 13 residues. The CDR3 DNA reads as TGTGCCAGCAGCCGAGGAGGACAGTATGGCTACACCTTC. Translated, it gives CASSRGGQYGYTF.

In this sample, this clonotype turned up a few times. The chain combines TRBV7-2 with TRBJ2-3; 9 nucleotides align to TRBD2. The V gene's germline CDR1 is SGHTA and CDR2 FQGNSA. This CDR3 is built from 16 residues. Trimming removed 1 base from V and 2 bases from J; junction bases left unmatched: 4. In DNA, the CDR3 is TGTGCCAGCAGCTTAGTGCTAGCGGGGTCCACAGATACGCAGTATTTT. As protein: CASSLVLAGSTDTQYF. The full variable domain, rest sourced from reference TRBV7-2 and TRBJ2-3, is GAGVSQSPSNKVTEKGKDVELRCDPISGHTALYWYRQSLGQGLEFLIYFQGNSAPDKSGLPSDRFSAERTGGSVSTLTIQRTQQEDSAVYLCASSLVLAGSTDTQYFGPGTRLTVL.

V gene TRBV29-1 combines with J gene TRBJ2-7; D is perhaps TRBD1 (5 bases). The germline CDR1 and CDR2 sequences are SQVTM and ANQGSEA. Trimming removed 0 bases from V and 2 bases from J, with 11 bases in between. The CDR3 sequence is 14 residues long. The CDR3 DNA reads as TGCAGCGTTGAAGATTACAACAGGCCCTACGAGCAGTACTTC. It specifies CSVEDYNRPYEQYF.

This chain joins TRBV2 and TRBJ1-2, with TRBD1 identical over 7 bases. Germline V lookup: CDR1 SNHLY, CDR2 FYNNEI. V dropped 6 bases and J dropped 4; count of bases not matched to a gene: 8. The CDR3 is 14 residues long. The CDR3 reads CASRGGGDSYGYTF. CDR3 nucleotide sequence: TGTGCCAGCAGAGGAGGAGGGGACAGCTATGGCTACACCTTC.

This rearrangement joins TRBV20-1 to TRBJ2-7, with D unresolved. The length of the CDR3 is 11 residues. The germline V gene has CDR1 DFQATT and CDR2 SNEGSKA (reference sequence). Trimming cost V 6 bases and J 3 bases, with 9 bases left between them. The CDR3 spells CSAINRYEQYF. CDR3 nucleotide sequence: TGCAGTGCAATAAACCGCTACGAGCAGTACTTC.

This clonotype was seen a few times. The rearrangement uses TRBV11-2 and TRBJ2-3; no clear D gene. V dropped 5 bases and J dropped 2 bases, with 11 bases sitting between them. CDR3 length: 14 residues. The germline V gene has CDR1 SGHAT and CDR2 FQNNGV. CDR3 region: CASSPNSNTDTQYF. In DNA form, the CDR3 reads TGTGCCAGCAGCCCAAACTCGAACACAGATACGCAGTATTTT.

The genes are TRBV12-3 or TRBV12-4 and TRBJ2-7; D may correspond to TRBD1 or TRBD2 (5 bases each). The CDR3 runs 14 residues. Deletions cut 3 bases from V and 5 bases from J, with 14 bases between. CDR3 bases: TGTGCCAGCAGTTTCTCGGGACCCCCCGACGAGCAGTACTTC. Protein: CASSFSGPPDEQYF.

The rearrangement joins TRBV4-1 to TRBJ1-2, with D perhaps matching TRBD1 (6 bases). Looked up from germline, CDR1 is MGHRA and CDR2 is YSYEKL. This CDR3 is built from 15 residues. Trimming left V 0 bases short and J 8 bases short, with 16 bases between. CDR3 region: CASSQDRRQAGGYTF. The CDR3 DNA reads as TGCGCCAGCAGCCAAGATCGTCGACAGGCGGGGGGCTACACCTTC.

J is TRBJ2-1 and V is TRBV20-1; possible D gene TRBD2, 6 bases. Germline loops: CDR1 DFQATT, CDR2 SNEGSKA (reference sequence). The CDR3 length is 15 residues. The germline V and J ends were trimmed by 3 bases and 9 bases, with 21 bases remaining between them. The CDR3: CSARALASEFTEQFF. The CDR3 region has the DNA TGCAGTGCTAGGGCTCTAGCGTCGGAGTTTACTGAGCAGTTCTTC.

The chain joins TRBV7-2 to TRBJ1-5; D is unclear. The CDR3 covers 14 residues. Trimming stripped 2 bases from V and 2 bases from J, with 7 bases between. Germline V gene data show CDR1 as SGHTA and CDR2 as FQGNSA. The CDR3 DNA follows: TGTGCCAGCAGCTTAAGGTCGGGCAATCAGCCCCAGCATTTT. This translates into CASSLRSGNQPQHF.

This clonotype turned up a few times. V gene TRBV12-3 or TRBV12-4 combines with J gene TRBJ1-2, with 11 positions matching TRBD1. This CDR3 comprises 15 residues. The J segment lost 1 base and the V segment lost 8 bases, leaving 6 bases of the junction unmatched. The CDR3 DNA sequence: TGTGCCAGCCAAGGGACAGGGGGTCTTAACTATGGCTACACCTTC. Encoded protein: CASQGTGGLNYGYTF.

The genes are TRBV28 and TRBJ2-7; D call uncertain. CDR3 length equals 16 residues. Germline lookup yields CDR1 MDHEN and CDR2 SYDVKM. V was shortened by 5 bases and J by 1 base, with 18 bases between the two germline ends. The CDR3 protein is CASSPSLGRSSYEQYF. In nucleotides, the CDR3 is TGTGCCAGCAGTCCAAGTTTGGGCCGATCTTCCTACGAGCAGTACTTC.